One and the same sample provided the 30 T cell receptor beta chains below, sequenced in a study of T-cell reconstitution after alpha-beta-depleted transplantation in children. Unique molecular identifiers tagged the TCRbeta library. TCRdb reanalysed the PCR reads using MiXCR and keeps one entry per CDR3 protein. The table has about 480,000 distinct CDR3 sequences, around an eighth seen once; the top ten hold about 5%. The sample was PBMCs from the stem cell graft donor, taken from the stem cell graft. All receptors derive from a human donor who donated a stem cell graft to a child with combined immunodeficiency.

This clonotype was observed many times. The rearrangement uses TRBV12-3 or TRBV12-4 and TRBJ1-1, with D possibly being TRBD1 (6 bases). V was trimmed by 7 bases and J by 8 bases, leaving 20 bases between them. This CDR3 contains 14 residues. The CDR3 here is CASTRSGEPLEAFF. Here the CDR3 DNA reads TGTGCCAGCACTCGGTCAGGGGAACCTTTAGAAGCTTTCTTT.

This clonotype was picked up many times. The CDR3: CASSQEVAGVFDEQFF. The DNA for the CDR3 is TGCGCCAGCAGCCAAGAGGTAGCGGGAGTCTTCGATGAGCAGTTCTTC. The chain links TRBV4-3 to TRBJ2-1; 9 nucleotides line up with TRBD2. The CDR3 runs to 16 residues. The ends lost 0 bases at V and 8 bases at J; junction bases unmatched: 8. The germline V gene has CDR1 LGHNA and CDR2 YSLEER.

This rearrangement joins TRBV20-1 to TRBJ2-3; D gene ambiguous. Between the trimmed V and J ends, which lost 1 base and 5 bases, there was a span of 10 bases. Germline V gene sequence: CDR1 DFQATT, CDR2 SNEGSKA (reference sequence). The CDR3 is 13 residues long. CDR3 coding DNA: TGCAGTGCTAGAGCGCAGGTGGAAGATACGCAGTATTTT. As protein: CSARAQVEDTQYF.

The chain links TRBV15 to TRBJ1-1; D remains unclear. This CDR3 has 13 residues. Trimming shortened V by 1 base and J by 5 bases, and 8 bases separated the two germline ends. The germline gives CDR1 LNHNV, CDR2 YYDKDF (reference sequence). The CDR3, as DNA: TGTGCCACCAGCAGAGGACTGGTGACTGAAGCTTTCTTT. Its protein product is CATSRGLVTEAFF.

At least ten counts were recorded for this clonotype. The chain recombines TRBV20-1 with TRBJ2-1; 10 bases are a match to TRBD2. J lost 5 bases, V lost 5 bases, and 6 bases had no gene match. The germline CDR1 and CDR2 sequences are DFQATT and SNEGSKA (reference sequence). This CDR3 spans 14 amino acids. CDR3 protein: CSARLAGENNEQFF. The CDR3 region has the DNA TGCAGTGCTCGCCTAGCGGGGGAGAACAATGAGCAGTTCTTC.

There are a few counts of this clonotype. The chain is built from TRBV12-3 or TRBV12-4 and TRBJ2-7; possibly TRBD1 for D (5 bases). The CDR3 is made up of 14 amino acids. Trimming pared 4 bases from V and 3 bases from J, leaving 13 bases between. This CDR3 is CASSSQGLYYEQYF. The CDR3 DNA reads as TGTGCCAGCAGTTCCCAGGGTCTCTACTACGAGCAGTACTTC.

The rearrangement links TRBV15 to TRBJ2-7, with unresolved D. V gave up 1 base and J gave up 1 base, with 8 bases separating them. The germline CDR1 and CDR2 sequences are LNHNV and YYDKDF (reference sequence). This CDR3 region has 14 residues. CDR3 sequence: CATSRGLGSYEQYF. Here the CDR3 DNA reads TGTGCCACCAGCAGAGGTCTGGGTTCCTACGAGCAGTACTTC.

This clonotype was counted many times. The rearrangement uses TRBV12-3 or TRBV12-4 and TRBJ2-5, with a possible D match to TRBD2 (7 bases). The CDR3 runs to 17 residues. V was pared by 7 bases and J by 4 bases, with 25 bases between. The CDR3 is CASMEGGPFGRPETQYF. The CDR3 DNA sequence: TGTGCCAGCATGGAGGGGGGGCCGTTTGGTAGGCCAGAGACCCAGTACTTC.

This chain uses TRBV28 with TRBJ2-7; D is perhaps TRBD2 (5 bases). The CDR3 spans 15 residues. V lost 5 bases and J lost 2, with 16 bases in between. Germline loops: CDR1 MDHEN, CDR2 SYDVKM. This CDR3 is CASSRAGSLTYEQYF. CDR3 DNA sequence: TGTGCCAGCAGTAGGGCGGGTTCTCTAACCTACGAGCAGTACTTC.

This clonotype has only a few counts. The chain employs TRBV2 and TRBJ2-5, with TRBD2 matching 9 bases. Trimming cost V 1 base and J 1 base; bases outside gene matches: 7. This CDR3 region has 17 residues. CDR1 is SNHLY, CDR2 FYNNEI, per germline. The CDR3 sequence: CASSEVRSSGAQETQYF. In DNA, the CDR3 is TGTGCCAGCAGTGAAGTGCGTTCTAGCGGGGCCCAAGAGACCCAGTACTTC.

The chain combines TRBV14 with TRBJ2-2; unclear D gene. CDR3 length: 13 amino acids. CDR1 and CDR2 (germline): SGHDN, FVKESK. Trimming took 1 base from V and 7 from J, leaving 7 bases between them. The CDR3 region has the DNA TGTGCCAGCAGCCAAGTATCCGACGGGGAGCTGTTTTTT. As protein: CASSQVSDGELFF.

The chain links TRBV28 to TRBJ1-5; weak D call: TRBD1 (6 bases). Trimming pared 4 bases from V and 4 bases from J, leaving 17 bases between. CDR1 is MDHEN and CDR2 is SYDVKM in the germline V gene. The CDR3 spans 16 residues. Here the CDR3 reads CASSSPRGRGNQPQHF. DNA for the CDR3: TGTGCCAGCAGTTCCCCCAGGGGACGAGGAAATCAGCCCCAGCATTTT. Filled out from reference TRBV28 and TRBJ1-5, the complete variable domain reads DVKVTQSSRYLVKRTGEKVFLECVQDMDHENMFWYRQDPGLGLRLIYFSYDVKMKEKGDIPEGYSVSREKKERFSLILESASTNQTSMYLCASSSPRGRGNQPQHFGDGTRLSIL.

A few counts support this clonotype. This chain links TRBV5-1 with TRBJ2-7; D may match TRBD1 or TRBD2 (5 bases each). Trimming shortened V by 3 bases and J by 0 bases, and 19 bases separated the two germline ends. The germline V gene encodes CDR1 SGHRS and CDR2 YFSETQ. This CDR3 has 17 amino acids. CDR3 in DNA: TGCGCCAGCAGCTCGTGGGGGTCGATAGGAAGCTCCTACGAGCAGTACTTC. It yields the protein CASSSWGSIGSSYEQYF.

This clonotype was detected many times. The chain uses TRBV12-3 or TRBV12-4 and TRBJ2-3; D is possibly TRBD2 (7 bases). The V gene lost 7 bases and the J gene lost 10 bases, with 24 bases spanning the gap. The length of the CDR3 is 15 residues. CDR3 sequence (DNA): TGTGCCAGCACCGCCCTTGTGGAGAGGGGGGGTGCGCAGTATTTT. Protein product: CASTALVERGGAQYF.

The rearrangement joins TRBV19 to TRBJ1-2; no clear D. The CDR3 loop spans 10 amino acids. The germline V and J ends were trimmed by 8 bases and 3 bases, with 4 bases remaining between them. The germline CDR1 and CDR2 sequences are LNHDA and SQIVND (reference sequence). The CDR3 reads CASGDYGYTF. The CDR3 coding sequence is TGTGCCAGTGGCGACTATGGCTACACCTTC.

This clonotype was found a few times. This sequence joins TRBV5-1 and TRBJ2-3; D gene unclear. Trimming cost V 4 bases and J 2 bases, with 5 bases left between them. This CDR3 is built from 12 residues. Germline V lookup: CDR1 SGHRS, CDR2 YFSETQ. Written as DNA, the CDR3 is TGCGCCAGCAGCAGAGCCACAGATACGCAGTATTTT. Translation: CASSRATDTQYF.

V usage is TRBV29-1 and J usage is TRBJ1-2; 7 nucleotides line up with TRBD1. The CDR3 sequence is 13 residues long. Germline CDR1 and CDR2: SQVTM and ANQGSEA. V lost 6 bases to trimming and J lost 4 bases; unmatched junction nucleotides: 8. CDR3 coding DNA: TGCAGCGTGTGGGACAGCGCCGTCTATGGCTACACCTTC. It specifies CSVWDSAVYGYTF.

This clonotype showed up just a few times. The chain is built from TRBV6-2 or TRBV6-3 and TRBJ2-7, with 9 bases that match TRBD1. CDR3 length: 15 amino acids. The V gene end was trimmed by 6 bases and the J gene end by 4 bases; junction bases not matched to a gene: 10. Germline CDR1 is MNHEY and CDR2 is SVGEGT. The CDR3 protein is CASSSPGQGHYEQYF. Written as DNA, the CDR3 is TGTGCCAGCAGCTCACCGGGACAGGGACATTACGAGCAGTACTTC.

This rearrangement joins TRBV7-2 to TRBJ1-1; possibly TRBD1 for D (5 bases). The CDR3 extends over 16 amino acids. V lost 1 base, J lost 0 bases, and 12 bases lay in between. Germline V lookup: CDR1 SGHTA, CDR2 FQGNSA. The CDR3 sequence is CASSLVGVVVNTEAFF. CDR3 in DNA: TGTGCCAGCAGCTTAGTGGGGGTCGTGGTGAACACTGAAGCTTTCTTT.

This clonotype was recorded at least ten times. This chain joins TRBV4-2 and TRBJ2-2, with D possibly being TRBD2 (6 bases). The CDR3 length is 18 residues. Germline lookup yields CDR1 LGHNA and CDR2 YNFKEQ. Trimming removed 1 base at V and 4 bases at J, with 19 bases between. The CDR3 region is CASSQAGGSVGLTGELFF. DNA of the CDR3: TGTGCCAGCAGCCAAGCTGGGGGGAGTGTGGGGCTCACCGGGGAGCTGTTTTTT.

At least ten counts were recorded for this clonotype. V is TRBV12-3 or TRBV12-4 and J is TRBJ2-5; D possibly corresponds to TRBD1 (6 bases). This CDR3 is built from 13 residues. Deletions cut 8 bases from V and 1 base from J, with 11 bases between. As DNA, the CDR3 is TGTGCCAGCCGAAGGGGGATCCAAGAGACCCAGTACTTC. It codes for CASRRGIQETQYF.

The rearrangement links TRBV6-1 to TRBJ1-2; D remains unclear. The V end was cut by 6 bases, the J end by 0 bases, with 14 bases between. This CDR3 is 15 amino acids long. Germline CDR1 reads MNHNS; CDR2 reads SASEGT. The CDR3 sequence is CASRPLGLSNYGYTF. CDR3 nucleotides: TGTGCCAGCAGACCTTTGGGTCTCTCTAACTATGGCTACACCTTC.

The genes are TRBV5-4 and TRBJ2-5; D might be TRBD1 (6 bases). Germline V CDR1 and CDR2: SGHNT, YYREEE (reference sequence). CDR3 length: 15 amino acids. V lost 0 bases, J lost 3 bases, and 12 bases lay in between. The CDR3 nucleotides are TGTGCCAGCAGCTTGGATGAGACAGGAAAAGAGACCCAGTACTTC. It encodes CASSLDETGKETQYF.

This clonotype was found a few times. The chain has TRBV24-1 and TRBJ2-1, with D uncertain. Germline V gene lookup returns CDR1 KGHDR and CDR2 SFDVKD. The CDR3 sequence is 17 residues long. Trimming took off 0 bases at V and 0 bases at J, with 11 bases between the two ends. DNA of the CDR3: TGTGCCACCAGTGATTTGCCCCTACCCCCCTCCTACAATGAGCAGTTCTTC. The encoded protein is CATSDLPLPPSYNEQFF.

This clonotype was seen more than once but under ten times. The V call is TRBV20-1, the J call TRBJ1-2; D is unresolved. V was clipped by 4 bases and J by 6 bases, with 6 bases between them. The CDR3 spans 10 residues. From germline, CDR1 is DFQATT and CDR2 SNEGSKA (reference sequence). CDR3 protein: CSANVNGYTF. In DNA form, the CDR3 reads TGCAGTGCTAACGTAAATGGCTACACCTTC.

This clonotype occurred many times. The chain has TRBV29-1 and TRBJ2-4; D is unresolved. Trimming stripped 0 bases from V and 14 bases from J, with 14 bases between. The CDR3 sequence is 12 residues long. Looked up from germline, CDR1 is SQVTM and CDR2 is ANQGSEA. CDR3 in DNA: TGCAGCGTTGAAGAACTATTTGGAAGAGAGTACTTC. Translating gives CSVEELFGREYF.

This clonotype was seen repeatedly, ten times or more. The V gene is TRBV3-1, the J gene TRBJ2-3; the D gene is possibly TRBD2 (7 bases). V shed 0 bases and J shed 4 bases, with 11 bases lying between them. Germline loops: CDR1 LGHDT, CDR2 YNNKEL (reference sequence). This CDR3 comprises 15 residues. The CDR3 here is CASSQEGGAADTQYF. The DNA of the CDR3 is TGTGCCAGCAGCCAAGAGGGGGGGGCCGCAGATACGCAGTATTTT.

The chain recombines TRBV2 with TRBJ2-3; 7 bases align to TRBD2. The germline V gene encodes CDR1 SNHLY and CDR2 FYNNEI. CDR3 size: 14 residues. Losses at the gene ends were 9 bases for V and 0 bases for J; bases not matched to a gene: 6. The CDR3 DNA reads TGTGCCAGTAAGGGAGGGAGAAGCACAGATACGCAGTATTTT. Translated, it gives CASKGGRSTDTQYF.

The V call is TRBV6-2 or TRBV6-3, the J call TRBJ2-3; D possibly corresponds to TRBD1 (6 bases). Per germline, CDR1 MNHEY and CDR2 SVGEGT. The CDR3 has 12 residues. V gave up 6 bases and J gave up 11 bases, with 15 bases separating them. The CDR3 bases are TGTGCCAGCAGCCGAACAGGGTTTGGGCAGTATTTT. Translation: CASSRTGFGQYF.

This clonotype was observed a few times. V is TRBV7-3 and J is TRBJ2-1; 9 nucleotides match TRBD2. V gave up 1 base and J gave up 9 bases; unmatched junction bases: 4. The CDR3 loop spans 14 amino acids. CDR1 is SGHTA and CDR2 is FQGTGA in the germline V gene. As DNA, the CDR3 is TGTGCCAGCAGCTTAATGGCTAGCGGGGCTGAGCAGTTCTTC. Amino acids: CASSLMASGAEQFF.